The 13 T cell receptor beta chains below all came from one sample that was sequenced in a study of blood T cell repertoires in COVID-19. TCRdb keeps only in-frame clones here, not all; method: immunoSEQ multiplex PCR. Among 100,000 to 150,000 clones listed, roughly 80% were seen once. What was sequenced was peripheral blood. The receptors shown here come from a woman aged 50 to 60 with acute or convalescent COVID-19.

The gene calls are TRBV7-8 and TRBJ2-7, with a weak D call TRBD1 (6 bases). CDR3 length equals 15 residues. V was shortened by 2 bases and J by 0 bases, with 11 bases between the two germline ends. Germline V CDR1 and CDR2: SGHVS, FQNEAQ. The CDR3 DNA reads TGTGCCAGCAGCTTATACCAGGGGCCCTCCTACGAGCAGTACTTC. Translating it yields CASSLYQGPSYEQYF.

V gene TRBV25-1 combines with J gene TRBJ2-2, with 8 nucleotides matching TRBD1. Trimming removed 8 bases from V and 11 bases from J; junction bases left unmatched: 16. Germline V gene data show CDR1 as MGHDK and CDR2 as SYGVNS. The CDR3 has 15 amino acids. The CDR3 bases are TGTGCCAGCCGACCGGGTTCGGACAGGGAAGGCGAGCTGTTTTTT. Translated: CASRPGSDREGELFF. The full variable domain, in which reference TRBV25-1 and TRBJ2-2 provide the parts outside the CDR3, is EADIYQTPRYLVIGTGKKITLECSQTMGHDKMYWYQQDPGMELHLIHYSYGVNSTEKGDLSSESTVSRIRTEHFPLTLESARPSHTSQYLCASRPGSDREGELFFGEGSRLTVL.

The CDR3 region is CASSPGTGLSTDTQYF. DNA for the CDR3: TGCGCCAGCAGCCCAGGGACAGGGCTAAGCACAGATACGCAGTATTTT. The J gene is TRBJ2-3, the V gene TRBV4-1, with TRBD1 identical over 9 bases. CDR1 and CDR2 from the germline V gene are MGHRA and YSYEKL. This CDR3 is 16 amino acids long. The J segment lost 0 bases and the V segment lost 4 bases, leaving 5 bases of the junction unmatched.

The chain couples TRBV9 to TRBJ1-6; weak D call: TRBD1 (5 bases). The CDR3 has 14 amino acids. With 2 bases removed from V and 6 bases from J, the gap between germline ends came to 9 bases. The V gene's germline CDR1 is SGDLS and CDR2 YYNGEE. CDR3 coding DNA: TGTGCCAGCAGCGTTGGACAAGGTAATTCACCCCTCCACTTT. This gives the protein CASSVGQGNSPLHF. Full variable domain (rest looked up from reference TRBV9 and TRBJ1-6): DSGVTQTPKHLITATGQRVTLRCSPRSGDLSVYWYQQSLDQGLQFLIQYYNGEERAKGNILERFSAQQFPDLHSELNLSSLELGDSALYFCASSVGQGNSPLHFGNGTRLTVT.

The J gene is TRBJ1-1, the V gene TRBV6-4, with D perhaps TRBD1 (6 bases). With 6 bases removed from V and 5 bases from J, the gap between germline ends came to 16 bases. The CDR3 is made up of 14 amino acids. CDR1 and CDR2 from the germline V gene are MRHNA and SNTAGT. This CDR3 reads CASREDSQGTEAFF. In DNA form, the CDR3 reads TGTGCCAGCAGGGAGGACAGTCAGGGGACTGAAGCTTTCTTT.

CDR3 DNA: TGTGCCAGCAGCGTAGGGACTAGCGGGGGGGCCGCATTGGAGCAGTTCTTC. Protein product: CASSVGTSGGAALEQFF. The V gene is TRBV9, the J gene TRBJ2-1, with 15 bases aligning to TRBD2. CDR1 and CDR2 (germline): SGDLS, YYNGEE. This CDR3 has 17 residues. V dropped 0 bases and J dropped 10; count of bases not matched to a gene: 8.

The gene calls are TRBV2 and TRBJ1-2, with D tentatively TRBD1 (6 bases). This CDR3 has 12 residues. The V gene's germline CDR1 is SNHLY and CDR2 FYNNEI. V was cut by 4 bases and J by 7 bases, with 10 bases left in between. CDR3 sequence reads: CASSGGGFGYTF. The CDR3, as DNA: TGTGCCAGCAGTGGTGGGGGCTTTGGCTACACCTTC.

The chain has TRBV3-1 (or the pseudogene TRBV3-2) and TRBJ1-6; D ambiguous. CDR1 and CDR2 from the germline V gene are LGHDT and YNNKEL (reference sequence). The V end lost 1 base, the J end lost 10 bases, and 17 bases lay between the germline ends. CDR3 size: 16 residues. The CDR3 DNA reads TGTGCCAGCAGCCAAGTCAGGACTCCGAGGAGCTCACCCCTCCACTTT. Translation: CASSQVRTPRSSPLHF.

In DNA form, the CDR3 reads TGCAGCGCTGGAGGGAGGGGTGCAGATACGCAGTATTTT. Encoded protein: CSAGGRGADTQYF. V gene TRBV29-1 combines with J gene TRBJ2-3; TRBD2 matches 7 bases. CDR1 SQVTM and CDR2 ANQGSEA come from the germline V gene. The CDR3 is 13 amino acids. The ends lost 7 bases at V and 4 bases at J; junction bases unmatched: 8.

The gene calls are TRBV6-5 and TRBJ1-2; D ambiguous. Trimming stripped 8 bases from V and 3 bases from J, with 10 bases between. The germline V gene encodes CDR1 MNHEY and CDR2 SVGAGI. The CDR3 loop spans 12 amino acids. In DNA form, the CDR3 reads TGTGCCAGCGGTAGGCAGGACTATGGCTACACCTTC. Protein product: CASGRQDYGYTF.

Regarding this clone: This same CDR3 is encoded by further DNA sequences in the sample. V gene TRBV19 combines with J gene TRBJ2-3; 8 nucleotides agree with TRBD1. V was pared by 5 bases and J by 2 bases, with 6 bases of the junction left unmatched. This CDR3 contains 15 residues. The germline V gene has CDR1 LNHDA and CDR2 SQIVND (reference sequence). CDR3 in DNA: TGTGCCAGTAGTGGCGGGACAGGATCCACAGATACGCAGTATTTT. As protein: CASSGGTGSTDTQYF.

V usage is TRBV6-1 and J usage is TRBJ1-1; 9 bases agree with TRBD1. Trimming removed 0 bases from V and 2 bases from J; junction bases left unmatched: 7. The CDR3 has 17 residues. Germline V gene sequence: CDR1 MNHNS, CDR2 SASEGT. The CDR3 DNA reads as TGTGCCAGCAGTGAAGCCCTTATGGACAGGGGCAACACTGAAGCTTTCTTT. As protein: CASSEALMDRGNTEAFF.

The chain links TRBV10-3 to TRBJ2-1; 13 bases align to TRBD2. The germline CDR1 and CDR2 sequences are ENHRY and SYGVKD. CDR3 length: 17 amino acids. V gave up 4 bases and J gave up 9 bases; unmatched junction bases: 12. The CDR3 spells CAISGALLAGGPGEQFF. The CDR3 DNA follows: TGTGCCATCAGTGGGGCTTTACTAGCGGGGGGGCCAGGTGAGCAGTTCTTC.